This TCR beta chain was sequenced for a study of T cells expressing NK-cell markers. The CDR3 extends over 17 amino acids. The germline CDR1 and CDR2 sequences are MNHEY and SVGEGT. Following a re-call of the 5' RACE reads, TCRdb has one entry per CDR3 protein and lacks DNA. This sample's table has some 280,000 distinct CDR3 sequences. This sequence joins TRBV6-2 or TRBV6-3 and TRBJ2-1; TCRdb gives TRBD2 as the D gene, but with no DNA this cannot be confirmed. This TCR was sampled from a man younger than 30 in good health. Sequenced input: blood T cells: a sorted CD56 or NKG2C T cell subset, CD4+ or CD8+ T cells, or bulk PBMC T cells (not recorded which). CDR3 residues: CASSYEVLAGGGNEQFF.